This T cell receptor beta chain was identified in a study of blood T cell repertoires in COVID-19. Turning to the study itself: COVID-19 samples from acute and convalescent phases originated in the United States, Italy and Spain. PBMCs, B-cell-depleted T cells, or T cells provided the cDNA or gDNA that made up the material.

Trimming left V 6 bases short and J 4 bases short, with 15 bases between. The CDR3 runs to 14 residues. Germline CDR1 and CDR2: PRHDT and FYEKMQ (reference sequence). Per the authors' pipeline: Amplifying reference gene primers gave estimates of nucleated cell counts. Generated by immunoSEQ multiplex PCR, the TCRdb table keeps only in-frame clones and is missing some. That table gives V, J and clone size, and the DNA gave D and trimming. The sample consists of approximately 400,000 clones, roughly nine tenths of them appearing once. Material for sequencing was peripheral blood. V and J are TRBV13 and TRBJ1-2; D unclear. This sequence originates from a middle-aged man with acute or convalescent COVID-19. CDR3 coding DNA: TGTGCCAGCAGTTCCGCCGGGGTTGGCTATGGCTACACCTTC. Its translation: CASSSAGVGYGYTF. Combining the CDR3 with reference TRBV13 and TRBJ1-2 gives the whole variable domain AAGVIQSPRHLIKEKRETATLKCYPIPRHDTVYWYQQGPGQDPQFLISFYEKMQSDKGSIPDRFSAQQFSDYHSELNMSSLELGDSALYFCASSSAGVGYGYTFGSGTRLTVV.